This T cell receptor (beta chain) was recorded in a study of OX40 agonist ivuxolimab in advanced cancers. Regarding the complete study: The costimulatory receptor OX40 (CD134) was targeted by ivuxolimab, a fully human IgG2 agonistic monoclonal antibody. Partial responses occurred in three dose-escalation patients, of whom one had hepatocellular carcinoma and two had cutaneous melanoma. The paper covers the monotherapy dose-escalation part of the phase I ivuxolimab trial, which included N = 52 patients. Among the roughly 54 dose-escalation patients, some 19 had hepatocellular carcinoma, roughly 15 melanoma, 9 renal cell carcinoma and 9 head and neck cancer. Peripheral TCRbeta sequencing was intended to test whether TCR sequence diversity was altered and clonal T-cell expansion was caused by ivuxolimab. In the dose-escalation cohort, 70% to 85% of patients were male, and the mean age was approximately 55 years, with a range of roughly 23 to 85. Patients were allowed to have had prior anti-PD-1, anti-PD-L1 or anti-CTLA-4 therapy, and about 40% of the dose-escalation patients had been treated with checkpoint inhibitors. Intravenous ivuxolimab was administered to patients every 2 weeks at six dose levels: 0.01, 0.1, 0.3, 1.5, 3 and 10 mg/kg.

The trial excluded patients who had a history of autoimmune disease or were on systemic immunosuppression. In every dose cohort, peripheral blood was drawn for TCR sequencing at baseline, cycle 4 day 1, and cycle 7 day 1. Samples came from an open-label, multicenter, first-in-human phase I dose-escalation trial of ivuxolimab. Adults with locally advanced or metastatic melanoma, renal cell carcinoma, hepatocellular carcinoma or head and neck squamous cell carcinoma were enrolled in the trial. Before TCR sequencing, CD4+ and CD8+ T cells were separately sorted from peripheral blood. A remark on this clone: Its target antigen remains unknown. No much larger clone is present one base from it, and per-base qualities are unavailable.

Beyond this particular receptor, the publication reports: The antigen specificity of the clonally expanded peripheral T cells was not determined. After ivuxolimab, CD8+ T cells had more expanded clones than CD4+ T cells on average. In the 0.1-3.0 mg/kg groups, partial responders had among the lowest normalized peripheral clonal expansion, particularly in CD8+ T cells. Low levels of normalized T-cell clonal expansion were also shown by some nonresponding patients. Clonal expansion of both CD4+ and CD8+ blood T cells was observed from baseline to week 6 at doses 0.1 to 3.0 mg/kg.

Genomic DNA was extracted from sorted cells for sequencing of the TCRbeta CDR3 region. The immunoSEQ Assay was used for sequencing of TCRbeta CDR3 regions. Imported from immuneACCESS, the table was reduced by TCRdb to in-frame sequences with V and J called. These copies leave out some clones; in studies compared against another copy, an unresolved V gene accounts for under half, and the cause of the remainder is not known. In all, the sample holds under 75,000 clones, and about nine tenths of those were seen once. The top ten hold roughly 2% of the sample. The CDR3, from cysteine to phenylalanine, totals 15 residues. CDR3 DNA only is kept here, 45 bases in frame from base 1. V was cut back by 4 bases and J by 3 bases, leaving a gap of 13 bases between them. The CDR1 and CDR2 encoded by the germline V gene are KGHSH and LQKENI.

The receptor was isolated from an adult with an advanced solid tumor such as melanoma, head and neck, liver or kidney cancer. The starting material was CD4+ or CD8+ T cells sorted from blood, obtained in a trial of the OX40 agonist ivuxolimab. Recombination linked TRBV18 to TRBJ1-5, with the D gene not confidently named. The CDR3 protein is CASSLDGSSNQPQHF. The DNA is as follows: TGTGCCAGCTCACTGGACGGCTCTTCCAATCAGCCCCAGCATTTT.